Following are 25 T cell receptor beta chains from one sample sequenced in a study of T cell responses to AZD1222 COVID-19 vaccine. The protocol was immunoSEQ multiplex PCR, while the TCRdb copy is restricted to in-frame clones and leaves out a portion. This table has roughly 120,000 clones, roughly 87% appearing once. The sequenced sample was peripheral blood, obtained on day 0 of AZD1222 vaccination. Every receptor here comes from an adult in good health.

The rearrangement uses TRBV6-5 and TRBJ1-2; perhaps TRBD1 as D (6 bases). Trimming cost V 0 bases and J 6 bases, with 17 bases left between them. The germline V gene encodes CDR1 MNHEY and CDR2 SVGAGI. This CDR3 is built from 16 residues. The CDR3 region has the DNA TGTGCCAGCAGTTACTCGGCAGACAGGTCCATCAATGGCTACACCTTC. Amino acid sequence: CASSYSADRSINGYTF.

The chain is built from TRBV10-3 and TRBJ1-2; D ambiguous. This CDR3 is 14 amino acids long. Germline V lookup: CDR1 ENHRY, CDR2 SYGVKD. V gave up 3 bases and J gave up 8 bases, with 16 bases separating them. CDR3 sequence (DNA): TGTGCCATCAGTGATAAGGTTTTCGGCGAAGGCTACACCTTC. Translation: CAISDKVFGEGYTF.

The chain has TRBV6-1 and TRBJ2-7; 12 nucleotides line up with TRBD1. Germline CDR1 is MNHNS and CDR2 is SASEGT. The length of the CDR3 is 15 residues. Trimming took 3 bases from V and 3 from J; bases not matched to a gene: 3. CDR3 in DNA: TGTGCCAGCAGTGAGGGACAGGGGGCCGGCTACGAGCAGTACTTC. Encoded protein: CASSEGQGAGYEQYF.

The V call is TRBV18, the J call TRBJ1-4; D not resolved. Germline-derived CDR1 and CDR2 are KGHSH and LQKENI. The CDR3 runs 13 residues. V was clipped by 3 bases and J by 7 bases, with 9 bases between them. The CDR3 loop is CASSPAALEKLFF. In nucleotides, the CDR3 is TGTGCCAGCTCACCGGCAGCCCTTGAAAAACTGTTTTTT.

The rearrangement joins TRBV28 to TRBJ2-1; 10 bases fit TRBD1. The CDR3 consists of 19 residues. The junction had 14 bases not matched to a gene; V was cut back by 5 bases and J by 1 base. CDR1 is MDHEN and CDR2 is SYDVKM in the germline V gene. CDR3: CASSPPGQGLRGSYNEQFF. In nucleotides, the CDR3 is TGTGCCAGCAGTCCGCCGGGACAGGGGCTGCGAGGTTCCTACAATGAGCAGTTCTTC.

The V gene is TRBV7-2, the J gene TRBJ2-5; 9 nucleotides match TRBD1. The CDR3 length is 14 residues. Per the germline V gene, CDR1 is SGHTA and CDR2 is FQGNSA. V lost 4 bases, J lost 3 bases, and 3 bases stayed unmatched. As DNA, the CDR3 is TGTGCCAGCAGCTACGGGACAGGGAAAGAGACCCAGTACTTC. It yields the protein CASSYGTGKETQYF. Full variable domain (remainder filled in from reference TRBV7-2 and TRBJ2-5): GAGVSQSPSNKVTEKGKDVELRCDPISGHTALYWYRQSLGQGLEFLIYFQGNSAPDKSGLPSDRFSAERTGGSVSTLTIQRTQQEDSAVYLCASSYGTGKETQYFGPGTRLLVL.

The chain is built from TRBV4-3 and TRBJ2-2; maybe TRBD1 (6 bases). Trimming cost V 2 bases and J 3 bases, with 13 bases left between them. The CDR3 length is 16 residues. Germline V lookup: CDR1 LGHNA, CDR2 YSLEER. The CDR3 sequence is CASSQLTGLDTGELFF. The DNA for the CDR3 is TGCGCCAGCAGCCAACTCACAGGGCTCGACACCGGGGAGCTGTTTTTT.

This chain links TRBV4-3 with TRBJ2-2; possibly TRBD1 or TRBD2 for D (6 bases each). The length of the CDR3 is 16 residues. CDR1 is LGHNA and CDR2 is YSLEER in the germline V gene. V lost 1 base, J lost 0 bases, and 9 bases lay in between. Here the CDR3 DNA reads TGCGCCAGCAGCCAAGTGGAGGGGGCGAACACCGGGGAGCTGTTTTTT. Protein sequence: CASSQVEGANTGELFF.

The chain carries TRBV19 and TRBJ2-1; 13 positions agree with TRBD2. J gave up 7 bases and V 7 bases, and 7 bases lay outside the gene matches. Germline CDR1 reads LNHDA; CDR2 reads SQIVND (reference sequence). The CDR3 length is 15 residues. CDR3 loop: CASKEGLAGDNEQFF. The CDR3 DNA sequence: TGTGCCAGTAAAGAAGGACTAGCGGGGGATAATGAGCAGTTCTTC.

The chain joins TRBV10-3 to TRBJ2-7; 8 bases are a match to TRBD2. Unmatched junction bases numbered 3, after V lost 3 bases and J lost 2 bases. The CDR3 is 14 residues long. Germline V gives CDR1 ENHRY, CDR2 SYGVKD. This chain's CDR3 is CAISEDGGAYEQYF. The CDR3 nucleotides are TGTGCCATCAGTGAAGACGGGGGGGCCTACGAGCAGTACTTC.

V gene TRBV29-1 combines with J gene TRBJ1-5; no clear D. This CDR3 is built from 15 residues. Germline CDR1 is SQVTM and CDR2 is ANQGSEA. V lost 3 bases and J lost 2, with 14 bases in between. The CDR3 protein is CSVDSGEGGNQPQHF. Written as DNA, the CDR3 is TGCAGCGTTGATTCTGGGGAGGGCGGCAATCAGCCCCAGCATTTT.

The V gene is TRBV29-1, the J gene TRBJ1-1, with 7 nucleotides matching TRBD1. This CDR3 has 13 residues. Germline loops: CDR1 SQVTM, CDR2 ANQGSEA. V gave up 7 bases and J gave up 8 bases; unmatched junction bases: 13. The CDR3 bases are TGCAGCGACCCCCGGGACAGTGTCTCGGAAGCTTTCTTT. This codes for CSDPRDSVSEAFF.

This clone appeared once. V and J are TRBV10-3 and TRBJ2-1; a possible D gene is TRBD1 (5 bases). Per germline, CDR1 ENHRY and CDR2 SYGVKD. The V and J ends lost 0 bases and 4 bases respectively, with 10 bases between them. CDR3 length: 15 residues. CDR3 nucleotides: TGTGCCATCAGTGAGTCGGGGCAGGCGTACAATGAGCAGTTCTTC. It yields the protein CAISESGQAYNEQFF.

The rearrangement uses TRBV7-3 and TRBJ2-2, with 8 bases aligning to TRBD2. The J segment lost 2 bases and the V segment lost 5 bases, leaving 7 bases of the junction unmatched. This CDR3 is 16 amino acids long. Germline-derived CDR1 and CDR2 are SGHTA and FQGTGA. CDR3 DNA: TGTGCCAGCAGCCCCATAGCGGGACTAAACACCGGGGAGCTGTTTTTT. It is translated as CASSPIAGLNTGELFF.

The V gene is TRBV27, the J gene TRBJ2-2, with D uncertain. The germline V gene has CDR1 MNHEY and CDR2 SMNVEV (reference sequence). Between the trimmed V and J ends, which lost 7 bases and 0 bases, there was a span of 12 bases. The CDR3 has 15 residues. CDR3 sequence reads: CASKFGDSNTGELFF. The CDR3 region has the DNA TGTGCCAGCAAGTTTGGGGATTCGAACACCGGGGAGCTGTTTTTT.

The chain carries TRBV24-1 and TRBJ1-4; 7 nucleotides agree with TRBD1. V dropped 0 bases and J dropped 3; count of bases not matched to a gene: 3. The CDR3 loop spans 16 amino acids. Looked up from germline, CDR1 is KGHDR and CDR2 is SFDVKD. The CDR3 DNA follows: TGTGCCACCAGTGATTTGACAGGGGATGCTAATGAAAAACTGTTTTTT. Translated, it gives CATSDLTGDANEKLFF.

This clone has only a few counts. The gene calls are TRBV5-4 and TRBJ2-3; 12 positions agree with TRBD2. The CDR3 is 16 residues long. J lost 6 bases, V lost 4 bases, and 9 bases had no gene match. The germline CDR1 and CDR2 sequences are SGHNT and YYREEE (reference sequence). The CDR3 protein is CASSRDLAGGSDTQYF. Here the CDR3 DNA reads TGTGCCAGCAGCCGGGACCTAGCGGGAGGGTCCGATACGCAGTATTTT. Drawing the rest from reference TRBV5-4 and TRBJ2-3, the complete variable domain is ETGVTQSPTHLIKTRGQQVTLRCSSQSGHNTVSWYQQALGQGPQFIFQYYREEENGRGNFPPRFSGLQFPNYSSELNVNALELDDSALYLCASSRDLAGGSDTQYFGPGTRLTVL.

This chain uses TRBV6-1 with TRBJ1-5; no reliable D call. The germline V gene has CDR1 MNHNS and CDR2 SASEGT. The CDR3 consists of 15 residues. The V gene lost 1 base and the J gene lost 7 bases, with 14 bases spanning the gap. The CDR3 loop reads CASSEGLGFPQPQHF. The CDR3 DNA reads TGTGCCAGCAGTGAAGGCCTCGGATTCCCCCAGCCCCAGCATTTT.

V gene TRBV27 combines with J gene TRBJ1-2; D not resolved. V shed 5 bases and J shed 6 bases, with 10 bases lying between them. This CDR3 is built from 12 residues. Germline V gives CDR1 MNHEY, CDR2 SMNVEV (reference sequence). The CDR3 DNA follows: TGTGCCAGCAGTAGAACCGGCCATGGCTACACCTTC. As protein: CASSRTGHGYTF.

About this clone itself: In the same sample, other DNA sequences code for this CDR3. The rearrangement uses TRBV5-1 and TRBJ2-5; TRBD2 might be the D (6 bases). Germline V lookup: CDR1 SGHRS, CDR2 YFSETQ. The CDR3 contains 13 residues. Trimming stripped 0 bases from V and 5 bases from J, with 8 bases between. The CDR3 bases are TGCGCCAGCAGCTTGGGAGGAGGGGAGACCCAGTACTTC. Protein: CASSLGGGETQYF.

V is TRBV2 and J is TRBJ2-1; D perhaps matches TRBD2 (5 bases). The CDR3 loop spans 16 amino acids. Germline V gene sequence: CDR1 SNHLY, CDR2 FYNNEI. V was pared by 5 bases and J by 1 base, with 15 bases between. CDR3 residues: CASSNTPGISYNEQFF. CDR3 nucleotide sequence: TGTGCCAGCAGTAATACCCCGGGAATATCCTACAATGAGCAGTTCTTC.

The genes are TRBV30 and TRBJ1-2; D uncertain. Germline values: CDR1 GTSNPN, CDR2 SVGIG (reference sequence). CDR3 size: 12 residues. Trimming removed 1 base at V and 3 bases at J, with 6 bases between. CDR3: CAWSDGYYGYTF. The CDR3 DNA reads TGTGCCTGGAGTGACGGATACTATGGCTACACCTTC.

This clone appeared once. The genes are TRBV7-2 and TRBJ2-7; D remains ambiguous. There are 14 residues in the CDR3. V was pared by 2 bases and J by 0 bases, with 8 bases between. CDR1 SGHTA and CDR2 FQGNSA come from the germline V gene. Here the CDR3 DNA reads TGTGCCAGCAGCTTAACCCGGGTCTCCTACGAGCAGTACTTC. Its translation is CASSLTRVSYEQYF.

DNA for the CDR3: TGCAGTGCTAGATCGACAGCTGAGCAGTTCTTC. It encodes CSARSTAEQFF. V gene TRBV20-1 combines with J gene TRBJ2-1, with D perhaps matching TRBD1 (5 bases). Per the germline V gene, CDR1 is DFQATT and CDR2 is SNEGSKA (reference sequence). This CDR3 has 11 amino acids. Trimming left V 2 bases short and J 9 bases short, with 8 bases between.

This clone was counted between two and nine times. The CDR3, as DNA: TGTGCCAGTAGTGAGGACGGGCCCAGCCAGCCCCAGCATTTT. Translating it yields CASSEDGPSQPQHF. This sequence joins TRBV19 and TRBJ1-5; D call uncertain. The V end was cut by 5 bases, the J end by 7 bases, with 15 bases between. CDR3 length: 14 residues. In germline, CDR1 is LNHDA, CDR2 SQIVND (reference sequence).